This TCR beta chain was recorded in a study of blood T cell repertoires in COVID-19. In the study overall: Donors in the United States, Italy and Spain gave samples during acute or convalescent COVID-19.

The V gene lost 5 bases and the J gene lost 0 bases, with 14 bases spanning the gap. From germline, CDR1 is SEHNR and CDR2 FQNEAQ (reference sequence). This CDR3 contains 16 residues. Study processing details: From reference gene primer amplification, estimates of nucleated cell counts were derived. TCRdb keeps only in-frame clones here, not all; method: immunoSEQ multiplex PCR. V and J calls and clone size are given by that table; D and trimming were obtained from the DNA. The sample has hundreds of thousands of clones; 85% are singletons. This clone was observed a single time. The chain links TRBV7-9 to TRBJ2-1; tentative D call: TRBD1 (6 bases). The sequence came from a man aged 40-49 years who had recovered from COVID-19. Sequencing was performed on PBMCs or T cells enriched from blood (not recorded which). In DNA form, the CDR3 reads TGTGCCAGCAGCCCCCGACAGGTGAGCTCCTACAATGAGCAGTTCTTC. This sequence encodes CASSPRQVSSYNEQFF.